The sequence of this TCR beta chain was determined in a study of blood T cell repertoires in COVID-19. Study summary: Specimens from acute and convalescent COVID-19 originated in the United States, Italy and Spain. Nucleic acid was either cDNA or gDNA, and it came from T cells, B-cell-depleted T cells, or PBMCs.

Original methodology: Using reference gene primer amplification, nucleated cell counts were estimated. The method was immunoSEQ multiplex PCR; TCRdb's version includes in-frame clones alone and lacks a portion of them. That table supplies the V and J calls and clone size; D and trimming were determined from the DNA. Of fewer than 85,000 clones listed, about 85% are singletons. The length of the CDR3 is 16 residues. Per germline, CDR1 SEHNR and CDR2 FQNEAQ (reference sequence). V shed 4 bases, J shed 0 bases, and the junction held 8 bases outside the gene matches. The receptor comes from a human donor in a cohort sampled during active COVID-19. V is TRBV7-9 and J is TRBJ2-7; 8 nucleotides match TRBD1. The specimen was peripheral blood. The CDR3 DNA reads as TGTGCCAGCAGCTACGGGACAGGCGATAGCTCCTACGAGCAGTACTTC. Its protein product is CASSYGTGDSSYEQYF.